This T cell receptor beta chain is drawn from a study of cytomegalovirus exposure and HLA in healthy donors. On the study more broadly: One earlier analysis, a look at 200 million or so T cells, found about 100 million unique TCR beta sequences. Study findings and constraints: Overall, approximately 150 TCR beta chains were annotated as cytomegalovirus-associated. V- and J-gene trimming in TCR beta was tied to a missense DCLRE1C variant by an analysis performed later.

Of note for this clone: Its target is unknown.

The ends were cut back, 7 bases at V and 0 bases at J, with 10 bases in the middle. Germline V lookup: CDR1 MDHEN, CDR2 SYDVKM. The CDR3 runs 13 residues. PCR used 60 Vbeta primers and 13 Jbeta primers. In the source study's methods: An analysis performed later counted about 80 million unique TCR beta chains (roughly 10 million of them shared). Sequencing was performed with immunoSEQ multiplex PCR; in TCRdb, only in-frame clones are kept and a portion is missing. That table supplies the V and J calls and clone size; D and trimming were determined from the DNA. The data contain some 190,000 clones, about 81% of them seen just once; the ten biggest clones take up more than 1.5%.

The chain links TRBV28 to TRBJ2-7; no clear D gene. This TCR was sampled from a man in his forties in good health and CMV-seronegative. Sequencing was carried out using PBMCs. Here the CDR3 DNA reads TGTGCCAGCACCCCGACACCCTCCTACGAGCAGTACTTC. Amino acid sequence: CASTPTPSYEQYF.